This TCR beta chain comes out of a study of HIV-infected patients and healthy controls. TCRdb re-called the 5' RACE reads through MiXCR, storing one row per CDR3 protein. The sample has over 55,000 distinct CDR3 sequences, about 16% seen once. The CDR3 extends over 15 amino acids. Germline CDR1 and CDR2: MNHEY and SMNVEV (reference sequence). V was shortened by 3 bases and J by 5 bases, with 13 bases between the two germline ends. This clonotype has at least ten counts. Sequencing was performed on CD4+ T cells from blood. J is TRBJ2-2 and V is TRBV27; D is unclear. The clonotype originates from a human donor in good health. The CDR3 DNA is TGTGCCAGCAGTTTTAGAACTCGAGGTACCGGGGAGCTGTTTTTT. Its protein product is CASSFRTRGTGELFF.